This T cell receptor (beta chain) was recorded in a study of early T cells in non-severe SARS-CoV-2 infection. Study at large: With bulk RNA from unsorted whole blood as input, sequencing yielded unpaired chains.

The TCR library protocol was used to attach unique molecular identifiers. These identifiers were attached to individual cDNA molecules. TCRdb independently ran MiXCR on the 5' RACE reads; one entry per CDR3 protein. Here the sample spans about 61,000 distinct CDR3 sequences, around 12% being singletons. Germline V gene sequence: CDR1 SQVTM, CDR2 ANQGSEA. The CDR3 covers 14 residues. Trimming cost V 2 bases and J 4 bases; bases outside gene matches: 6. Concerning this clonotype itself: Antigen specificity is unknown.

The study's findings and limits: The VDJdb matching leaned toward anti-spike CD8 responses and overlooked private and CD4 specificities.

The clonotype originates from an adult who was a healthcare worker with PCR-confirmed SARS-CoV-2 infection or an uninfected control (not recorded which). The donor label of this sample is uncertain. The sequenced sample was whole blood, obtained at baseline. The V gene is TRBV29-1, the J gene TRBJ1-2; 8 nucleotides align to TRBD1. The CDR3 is CSVERAGGIYGYTF. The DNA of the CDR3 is TGCAGCGTTGAAAGGGCAGGGGGCATCTATGGCTACACCTTC.